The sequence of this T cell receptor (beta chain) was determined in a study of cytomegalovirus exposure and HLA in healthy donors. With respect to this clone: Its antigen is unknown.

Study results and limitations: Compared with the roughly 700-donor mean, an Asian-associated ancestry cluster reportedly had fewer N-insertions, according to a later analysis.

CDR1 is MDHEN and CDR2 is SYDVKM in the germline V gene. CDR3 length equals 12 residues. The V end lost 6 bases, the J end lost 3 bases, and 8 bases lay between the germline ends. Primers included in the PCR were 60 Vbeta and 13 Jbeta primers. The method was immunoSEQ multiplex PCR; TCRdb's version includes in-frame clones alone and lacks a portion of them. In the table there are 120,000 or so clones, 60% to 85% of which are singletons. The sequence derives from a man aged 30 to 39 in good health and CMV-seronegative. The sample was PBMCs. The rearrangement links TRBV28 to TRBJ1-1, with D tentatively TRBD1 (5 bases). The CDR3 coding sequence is TGTGCCAGCAGAGTCAGGGACACTGAAGCTTTCTTT. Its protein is CASRVRDTEAFF.